A single TCR beta chain is shown here with its context. This same CDR3 is encoded by further DNA sequences in the sample. The sample is drawn from a study of shared clonotypes between healthy human individuals. Study context: A couple of women and three men aged 18 to 49 served as donors.

Here immunoSEQ multiplex PCR was the method, and the copy in TCRdb shows in-frame clones only, minus some. The sample consists of a few million clones, over 90% of them appearing once. Germline V lookup: CDR1 MDHEN, CDR2 SYDVKM. With V trimmed by 3 bases and J by 2 bases, 6 bases remained unmatched. The CDR3 spans 15 residues. The J gene is TRBJ2-7, the V gene TRBV28, with TRBD1 identical over 8 bases. The receptor's source is a man aged 18 to 30 in good health. Some clones in this sample may be carry-over from other donors' samples. The sample comprised naive CD4+ T cells from PBMCs. Subset indicated: CD45RA+ positively selected. The CDR3 DNA is TGTGCCAGCAGTTTGGGAGGACAGGGAGCCTACGAGCAGTACTTC. It is translated as CASSLGGQGAYEQYF.